This TCR beta chain was captured by sequencing in a study of OX40 agonist ivuxolimab in advanced cancers. Overall study results and limits: Researchers did not establish what antigens the expanded peripheral T cells target.

In the case of this clone: The antigen is unknown.

Repertoires were generated with immunoSEQ multiplex PCR, while TCRdb's copy carries only in-frame clones and drops some. Found here are approximately 80,000 clones, roughly 90% of them singletons; the top ten hold more than 0.15%. The V gene end was trimmed by 5 bases and the J gene end by 8 bases; junction bases not matched to a gene: 6. This CDR3 is built from 14 residues. Per germline, CDR1 MNHNS and CDR2 SASEGT. This TCR derives from an adult with an advanced solid tumor such as melanoma, head and neck, liver or kidney cancer. V and J are TRBV6-1 and TRBJ2-1; 10 bases match TRBD2. Sequences were derived from CD4+ or CD8+ T cells sorted from blood, sampled in a trial of the OX40 agonist ivuxolimab. CDR3 sequence: CASSLAGVSHEQFF. CDR3 sequence (DNA): TGTGCCAGCAGTCTAGCGGGAGTTTCTCATGAGCAGTTCTTC.